The 29 T cell receptor beta chains given below trace back to one sample, sequenced in a study of blood T cells in healthy people across ages. A second roughly 6 to 11 cycle PCR used barcoded and J-beta primers. Via MiXCR, TCRdb re-called the 5' RACE reads, giving one row per CDR3 protein. In the table there are 750,000 to 850,000 distinct CDR3 sequences, 25% of which are singletons. The same specimen was also included in a second study, on T cells of mothers and their children.

The material sequenced was blood. Receptor source: a boy under 18 in good health.

The CDR3 region is CASSQGWQETQYF. CDR3 bases: TGTGCCAGCAGCCAGGGGTGGCAAGAGACCCAGTACTTC. The V gene is TRBV3-1, the J gene TRBJ2-5; D is unclear. The ends were cut back, 3 bases at V and 2 bases at J, with 7 bases in the middle. Germline lookup yields CDR1 LGHDT and CDR2 YNNKEL (reference sequence). This CDR3 is built from 13 residues.

J is TRBJ2-5 and V is TRBV20-1; 7 nucleotides agree with TRBD2. Matching the DNA end better, TRBJ2-7 makes the J call doubtful. The CDR3 has 17 amino acids. Germline V CDR1 and CDR2: DFQATT, SNEGSKA (reference sequence). As DNA, the CDR3 is TGCAGTGCTAGCGACGTCTCTCTAGCGGCCGTTTGGTACGAGCAGTACTTC. Its protein is CSASDVSLAAVWYEQYF.

The rearrangement links TRBV11-2 to TRBJ2-3; TRBD2 might be the D (6 bases). Germline V CDR1 and CDR2: SGHAT, FQNNGV. Trimming removed 2 bases from V and 2 bases from J, with 14 bases in between. The CDR3 totals 16 residues. CDR3 sequence (DNA): TGTGCCAGCAGCTTAATACCGGGACTTAACACAGATACGCAGTATTTT. Amino acids: CASSLIPGLNTDTQYF. Using reference TRBV11-2 and TRBJ2-3 for the parts outside the CDR3, the full variable domain is EAGVAQSPRYKIIEKRQSVAFWCNPISGHATLYWYQQILGQGPKLLIQFQNNGVVDDSQLPKDRFSAERLKGVDSTLKIQPAKLEDSAVYLCASSLIPGLNTDTQYFGPGTRLTVL.

The J gene is TRBJ1-2, the V gene TRBV20-1; D remains ambiguous. CDR1 and CDR2 (germline): DFQATT, SNEGSKA (reference sequence). Trimming removed 0 bases from V and 8 bases from J, with 7 bases in between. This CDR3 contains 11 residues. CDR3 DNA sequence: TGCAGTGCTAGAGATCTGCAGGGCTACACCTTC. Protein product: CSARDLQGYTF.

This clonotype was counted between two and nine times. The rearrangement links TRBV2 to TRBJ1-1; a possible D gene is TRBD1 (6 bases). V was trimmed by 0 bases and J by 5 bases, leaving 16 bases between them. Germline V gives CDR1 SNHLY, CDR2 FYNNEI. The CDR3 is 16 amino acids. The CDR3, as DNA: TGTGCCAGCAGTGAAGCGCCAATGCAGGGGAGAACTGAAGCTTTCTTT. It codes for CASSEAPMQGRTEAFF.

CDR3 in DNA: TGTGCCAGCAACCGAGGGGGCTCTGGAAACACCATATATTTT. Protein product: CASNRGGSGNTIYF. The V gene is TRBV6-1, the J gene TRBJ1-3, with TRBD1 as a possible D gene (6 bases). The CDR3 totals 14 residues. The V end lost 7 bases, the J end lost 0 bases, and 10 bases lay between the germline ends. Germline V lookup: CDR1 MNHNS, CDR2 SASEGT.

This clonotype has only a few counts. The chain recombines TRBV28 with TRBJ1-2; D not certain. This CDR3 is 11 amino acids long. V was shortened by 5 bases and J by 8 bases, with 9 bases between the two germline ends. CDR1 is MDHEN, CDR2 SYDVKM, per germline. The CDR3 region is CASSAPPGYTF. CDR3 nucleotides: TGTGCCAGCAGTGCCCCCCCGGGCTACACCTTC.

The rearrangement links TRBV25-1 to TRBJ1-2; 8 bases fit TRBD1. The CDR3 totals 16 residues. Looked up from germline, CDR1 is MGHDK and CDR2 is SYGVNS. V trimming: 4 bases; J trimming: 1 base; junction bases outside the gene matches: 8. The CDR3 DNA is TGTGCCAGCAGTGTGGGGGGGACAGGAGATAACTATGGCTACACCTTC. Translating gives CASSVGGTGDNYGYTF.

The sample holds a few counts of this clonotype. The gene calls are TRBV7-9 and TRBJ2-1, with 10 bases that match TRBD1. V shed 2 bases, J shed 8 bases, and the junction held 3 bases outside the gene matches. The germline V gene has CDR1 SEHNR and CDR2 FQNEAQ (reference sequence). The CDR3 loop spans 14 amino acids. The CDR3 sequence is CASSLRDRGYEQFF. In DNA form, the CDR3 reads TGTGCCAGCAGCTTACGGGACAGGGGTTATGAGCAGTTCTTC.

Comment on this clonotype: With a much larger clone just one base away, this may be a read error. This rearrangement joins TRBV12-3 or TRBV12-4 to TRBJ2-5, with D uncertain. CDR3 size: 14 residues. The DNA of the CDR3 is TGTGCCAGCAGTTATAGTCGAGTGAGAGAGCCCCAGTACTTC. It translates to CASSYSRVREPQYF.

This chain connects TRBV29-1 to TRBJ1-4; TRBD1 is a possible D gene (5 bases). The germline V gene has CDR1 SQVTM and CDR2 ANQGSEA. This CDR3 is 14 amino acids long. V was cut by 2 bases and J by 7 bases, with 14 bases left in between. CDR3: CSVESAGFSEKLFF. The CDR3 DNA sequence: TGCAGCGTTGAATCAGCAGGGTTCAGTGAAAAACTGTTTTTT. The entire variable domain, with the rest obtained from reference TRBV29-1 and TRBJ1-4, is as follows: SAVISQKPSRDICQRGTSLTIQCQVDSQVTMMFWYRQQPGQSLTLIATANQGSEATYESGFVIDKFPISRPNLTFSTLTVSNMSPEDSSIYLCSVESAGFSEKLFFGSGTQLSVL.

V and J are TRBV6-2 or TRBV6-3 and TRBJ1-4; TRBD1 matches at 8 bases. CDR1 and CDR2 from the germline V gene are MNHEY and SVGEGT. The V segment lost 2 bases and the J segment 8 bases; nucleotides outside the gene matches: 7. This CDR3 is 15 amino acids long. In nucleotides, the CDR3 is TGTGCCAGCAGTTACCTGGACAGGGAAGGAGAAAAACTGTTTTTT. Translated, it gives CASSYLDREGEKLFF.

In its sample, this clonotype was seen a few times. The genes are TRBV6-2 or TRBV6-3 and TRBJ2-1; 9 bases line up with TRBD2. V lost 1 base to trimming and J lost 4 bases; unmatched junction nucleotides: 5. Germline V gives CDR1 MNHEY, CDR2 SVGEGT. The CDR3 is 16 residues long. CDR3 residues: CASSYYSGGVYNEQFF. The DNA of the CDR3 is TGTGCCAGCAGTTACTATAGCGGGGGAGTTTACAATGAGCAGTTCTTC.

The sample holds a few counts of this clonotype. The rearrangement joins TRBV7-8 to TRBJ2-3; a possible D gene is TRBD1 (6 bases). Trimming cost V 5 bases and J 0 bases, with 15 bases left between them. Per germline, CDR1 SGHVS and CDR2 FQNEAQ. This CDR3 has 16 residues. This CDR3 reads CASSARGSSSTDTQYF. CDR3 DNA: TGTGCCAGCAGCGCAAGGGGGAGTTCGAGCACAGATACGCAGTATTTT.

This clonotype was detected only a few times. The chain links TRBV7-6 to TRBJ2-1, with 9 bases aligning to TRBD2. The trim removed 5 bases at V and 7 bases at J, leaving 12 bases unmatched. This CDR3 is 16 amino acids long. Germline lookup yields CDR1 SGHVS and CDR2 FNYEAQ. The CDR3 DNA sequence: TGTGCCAGCAGCCATCTTAGCGGGAGTGTCCAGAATGAGCAGTTCTTC. This encodes CASSHLSGSVQNEQFF.

This clonotype occurred a few times. V usage is TRBV2 and J usage is TRBJ2-6; perhaps TRBD1 as D (5 bases). Between the trimmed V and J ends, which lost 9 bases and 0 bases, there was a span of 15 bases. In germline, CDR1 is SNHLY, CDR2 FYNNEI. The CDR3 runs to 16 residues. CDR3 protein: CASRLQEPSGANVLTF. CDR3 nucleotides: TGTGCCAGTCGTTTACAGGAACCCTCTGGGGCCAACGTCCTGACTTTC.

The chain has TRBV28 and TRBJ2-5; D is tentatively TRBD1 or TRBD2 (5 bases each). V lost 4 bases and J lost 2, with 17 bases in between. The germline V gene has CDR1 MDHEN and CDR2 SYDVKM. This CDR3 region has 16 residues. DNA for the CDR3: TGTGCCAGCAGTTCCCCTAAGCCGGGACGGCAAGAGACCCAGTACTTC. This codes for CASSSPKPGRQETQYF. The variable domain in full, with the rest retrieved from reference TRBV28 and TRBJ2-5, is DVKVTQSSRYLVKRTGEKVFLECVQDMDHENMFWYRQDPGLGLRLIYFSYDVKMKEKGDIPEGYSVSREKKERFSLILESASTNQTSMYLCASSSPKPGRQETQYFGPGTRLLVL.

A note on this clonotype: Without the conserved terminal phenylalanine or tryptophan, this CDR3 likely stems from a read error. The chain carries TRBV5-1 and TRBJ2-5; TRBD2 is a possible D gene (6 bases). The CDR3 loop spans 15 amino acids. Trimming took 3 bases from V and 1 from J, leaving 13 bases between them. Germline CDR1 reads SGHRS; CDR2 reads YFSETQ. The CDR3 DNA follows: TGCGCCAGCAGCTCGGCCTTAGCGGTCCAAGAGACCCAGTACCTC. This encodes CASSSALAVQETQYL.

The V gene is TRBV7-9, the J gene TRBJ1-1, with 8 bases that match TRBD1. The CDR3 consists of 18 residues. Unmatched junction bases numbered 16, after V lost 4 bases and J lost 3 bases. CDR1 SEHNR and CDR2 FQNEAQ come from the germline V gene (reference sequence). The CDR3 DNA reads as TGTGCCAGCAGCTCCACTCACAGGGGGTTAGAGGGTGACACTGAAGCTTTCTTT. It encodes CASSSTHRGLEGDTEAFF. The complete variable domain, with remaining parts taken from reference TRBV7-9 and TRBJ1-1, reads DTGVSQNPRHKITKRGQNVTFRCDPISEHNRLYWYRQTLGQGPEFLTYFQNEAQLEKSRLLSDRFSAERPKGSFSTLEIQRTEQGDSAMYLCASSSTHRGLEGDTEAFFGQGTRLTVV.

The V and J genes are TRBV7-3 and TRBJ2-7; weak D call: TRBD2 (5 bases). Deletions cut 3 bases from V and 7 bases from J, with 13 bases between. Germline CDR1 SGHTA, CDR2 FQGTGA. CDR3 length: 13 residues. CDR3 region: CASSFGVGEEQYF. Written as DNA, the CDR3 is TGTGCCAGCAGCTTCGGGGTCGGGGAAGAGCAGTACTTC. Looking up the rest from reference TRBV7-3 and TRBJ2-7 gives the full variable domain: GAGVSQTPSNKVTEKGKYVELRCDPISGHTALYWYRQSLGQGPEFLIYFQGTGAADDSGLPNDRFFAVRPEGSVSTLKIQRTERGDSAVYLCASSFGVGEEQYFGPGTRLTVT.

This clonotype was seen a few times. This rearrangement joins TRBV20-1 to TRBJ2-7; TRBD1 might be the D (5 bases). The CDR3 is made up of 11 amino acids. The V gene lost 4 bases and the J gene lost 5 bases, with 9 bases spanning the gap. In germline, CDR1 is DFQATT, CDR2 SNEGSKA (reference sequence). CDR3 DNA: TGCAGTGCTACGACAGATCACGAGCAGTACTTC. This gives the protein CSATTDHEQYF.

Comments on this clonotype: One junction end does not reproduce the germline sequence, and a read error may be involved. The V gene is TRBV6-6, the J gene TRBJ1-1, with D perhaps matching TRBD1 (6 bases). CDR1 is MNHNY, CDR2 SVGAGI, per germline (reference sequence). The CDR3 loop spans 14 amino acids. The CDR3: CASSYSAGETEPFF. The CDR3 bases are TGTGCCAGCAGTTACTCGGCAGGGGAGACTGAACCTTTCTTT.

There are a few counts of this clonotype. This rearrangement joins TRBV5-8 to TRBJ2-2; 9 bases map to TRBD2. CDR3 length: 16 amino acids. Per the germline V gene, CDR1 is SGHTS and CDR2 is YDEGEE. V trimming: 3 bases; J trimming: 7 bases; junction bases outside the gene matches: 10. The CDR3 DNA reads as TGTGCCAGCAGCTCCTCTGTAGCGGGGGAGGTCGGGGAGCTGTTTTTT. Translation gives CASSSSVAGEVGELFF.

The rearrangement joins TRBV29-1 to TRBJ2-5; tentatively, D is TRBD1 (6 bases). This CDR3 is built from 17 residues. Trimming cost V 3 bases and J 2 bases, with 22 bases left between them. Germline V gene lookup returns CDR1 SQVTM and CDR2 ANQGSEA. CDR3 bases: TGCAGCGTTGATTCCATTGGGTGGACAGAAACGCAAGAGACCCAGTACTTC. This sequence encodes CSVDSIGWTETQETQYF.

The chain couples TRBV4-2 to TRBJ2-7, with TRBD2 as a possible D gene (6 bases). The CDR3 extends over 14 amino acids. V was trimmed by 0 bases and J by 4 bases, leaving 10 bases between them. Germline assignment: CDR1 LGHNA and CDR2 YNFKEQ. DNA of the CDR3: TGTGCCAGCAGCCAAGAACTAGCTCCATACGAGCAGTACTTC. Amino acid sequence: CASSQELAPYEQYF.

There are a few counts of this clonotype. The CDR3 region has the DNA TGTGCCAGCTCACCGGGACTCTCCTATGAGCAGTTCTTC. Translated: CASSPGLSYEQFF. The chain carries TRBV18 and TRBJ2-5; D is possibly TRBD2 (6 bases). The J call may be mistaken, given a closer DNA end match to TRBJ2-1. CDR3 length: 13 amino acids. The germline gives CDR1 KGHSH, CDR2 LQKENI.

The V call is TRBV12-5, the J call TRBJ1-2; 10 bases map to TRBD1. From germline, CDR1 is LGHNT and CDR2 FRNRAP. The junction had 6 bases not matched to a gene; V was cut back by 1 base and J by 4 bases. The CDR3 length is 16 residues. This CDR3 reads CASGLAGQGERYGYTF. CDR3 in DNA: TGTGCTAGTGGTTTGGCCGGACAGGGGGAACGCTATGGCTACACCTTC.

J is TRBJ2-2 and V is TRBV19; D ambiguous. The germline gives CDR1 LNHDA, CDR2 SQIVND (reference sequence). The CDR3 sequence is 12 residues long. V was shortened by 8 bases and J by 7 bases, with 11 bases between the two germline ends. The CDR3 sequence: CASSSGGGELFF. In nucleotides, the CDR3 is TGTGCCAGTTCCTCGGGTGGCGGGGAGCTGTTTTTT.

The CDR3 DNA reads as TGTGCCAGCAGAGACTACGGTAAAGAAGAGACCCAGTACTTC. Residues: CASRDYGKEETQYF. This chain links TRBV12-3 or TRBV12-4 with TRBJ2-5, with D possibly being TRBD2 (5 bases). V lost 6 bases to trimming and J lost 3 bases, with 14 bases between them. This CDR3 has 14 residues.